This passage covers 10 T cell receptor beta chains from one sample sequenced in a study of OX40 agonist ivuxolimab in advanced cancers. Sequencing used immunoSEQ multiplex PCR; TCRdb keeps in-frame clones, though not all of them. The repertoire holds tens of thousands of clones, with more than 75% as singletons. Here the sequenced sample was CD4+ or CD8+ T cells sorted from blood, taken in a trial of the OX40 agonist ivuxolimab. Receptors originate from an adult with an advanced solid tumor such as melanoma, head and neck, liver or kidney cancer.

The chain recombines TRBV10-3 with TRBJ1-1; possibly TRBD1 for D (5 bases). V lost 4 bases and J 3 bases, leaving 12 bases between the germline ends. Germline values: CDR1 ENHRY, CDR2 SYGVKD. The CDR3 contains 14 residues. CDR3 bases: TGTGCCATCAGTGGGGGGATTGTGGACACTGAAGCTTTCTTT. It codes for CAISGGIVDTEAFF.

The rearrangement uses TRBV7-2 and TRBJ2-5, with D perhaps TRBD2 (6 bases). The J call is uncertain, as TRBJ2-7 better fits the DNA end. Germline V gene lookup returns CDR1 SGHTA and CDR2 FQGNSA. The CDR3 contains 14 residues. CDR3 sequence: CASSPPGGTYEQYF. The CDR3 region has the DNA TGTGCCAGCAGCCCCCCCGGAGGGACCTACGAGCAGTACTTC.

In DNA form, the CDR3 reads TGTGCCAGCACCAAATCCGGGGATACGCAGTATTTT. This sequence encodes CASTKSGDTQYF. The chain recombines TRBV5-6 with TRBJ2-3, with no clear D. This CDR3 region has 12 residues. The V gene's germline CDR1 is SGHDT and CDR2 YYEEEE. V was cut by 6 bases and J by 6 bases, with 11 bases left in between.

This clone is medium-sized (0.01 to 0.1%) within its sample. This chain uses TRBV28 with TRBJ2-7; D is possibly TRBD2 (6 bases). The CDR3 covers 16 residues. The V and J ends lost 3 bases and 0 bases respectively, with 15 bases between them. Germline V CDR1 and CDR2: MDHEN, SYDVKM. The CDR3 here is CASSLVIADYSYEQYF. CDR3 nucleotides: TGTGCCAGCAGTTTGGTGATAGCGGACTACTCCTACGAGCAGTACTTC.

The V gene is TRBV23-1, the J gene TRBJ2-4, with a weak D call TRBD1 (6 bases). TRBV23-1 is assigned to the ORF class and has an uncertain function. V was pared by 2 bases and J by 0 bases, with 14 bases between. The CDR3 consists of 17 residues. CDR3 protein: CASSQPRTELAKNIQYF. In DNA, the CDR3 is TGCGCCAGCAGTCAACCTCGGACAGAACTAGCCAAAAACATTCAGTACTTC.

CDR3 bases: TGTGCCAGCAGCTTTTCTAGCGGAGGGTACAATGAGCAGTTCTTC. Amino acids: CASSFSSGGYNEQFF. The chain joins TRBV5-6 to TRBJ2-1; 7 bases map to TRBD2. The CDR3 runs 15 residues. Looked up from germline, CDR1 is SGHDT and CDR2 is YYEEEE. V trimming: 2 bases; J trimming: 4 bases; junction bases outside the gene matches: 6.

The J gene is TRBJ1-5, the V gene TRBV28, with 11 bases fitting TRBD1. V was pared by 5 bases and J by 4 bases, with 10 bases of the junction left unmatched. Germline V gives CDR1 MDHEN, CDR2 SYDVKM. The CDR3 sequence is 17 residues long. The CDR3 DNA reads TGTGCCAGCAGTCCGCCCCCCGGGACAGGGGGGAATCAGCCCCAGCATTTT. Protein sequence: CASSPPPGTGGNQPQHF.

The chain has TRBV21-1 and TRBJ1-3. TRBV21-1 is given as a pseudogene. This CDR3 comprises 16 residues. The CDR3 protein is CASSKERRTSGNTIYF. The CDR3, as DNA: TGTGCCAGCAGCAAAGAGCGGCGAACCTCTGGAAACACCATATATTTT.

This clone is medium-sized (0.01 to 0.1%) within its sample. The CDR3 DNA reads TGCGCCAGCAGTAACACCTACACTGAAGCTTTCTTT. Encoded protein: CASSNTYTEAFF. This sequence joins TRBV10-2 and TRBJ1-1; D is ambiguous. Germline V lookup: CDR1 WSHSY, CDR2 SAAADI. V dropped 5 bases and J dropped 3 bases, with 7 bases sitting between them. The CDR3 has 12 amino acids.

This chain connects TRBV19 to TRBJ1-2; 7 nucleotides match TRBD1. Germline CDR1 reads LNHDA; CDR2 reads SQIVND (reference sequence). The trim removed 1 base at V and 0 bases at J, leaving 2 bases unmatched. The CDR3 runs to 15 residues. CDR3: CASSIGGQTNYGYTF. CDR3 bases: TGTGCCAGTAGTATAGGGGGACAGACTAACTATGGCTACACCTTC. The full variable domain, rest sourced from reference TRBV19 and TRBJ1-2, is DGGITQSPKYLFRKEGQNVTLSCEQNLNHDAMYWYRQDPGQGLRLIYYSQIVNDFQKGDIAEGYSVSREKKESFPLTVTSAQKNPTAFYLCASSIGGQTNYGYTFGSGTRLTVV.